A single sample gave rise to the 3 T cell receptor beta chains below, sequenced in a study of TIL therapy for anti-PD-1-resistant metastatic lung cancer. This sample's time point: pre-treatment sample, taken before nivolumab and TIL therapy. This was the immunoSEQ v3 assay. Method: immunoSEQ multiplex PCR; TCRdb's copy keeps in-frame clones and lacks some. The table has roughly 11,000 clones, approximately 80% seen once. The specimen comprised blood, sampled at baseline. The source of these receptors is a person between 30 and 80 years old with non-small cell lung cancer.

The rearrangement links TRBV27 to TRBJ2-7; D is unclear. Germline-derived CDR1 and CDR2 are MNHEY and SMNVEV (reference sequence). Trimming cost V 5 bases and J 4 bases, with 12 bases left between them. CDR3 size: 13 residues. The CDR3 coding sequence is TGTGCCAGCAGTACAGTGAGAGGTTACGAGCAGTACTTC. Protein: CASSTVRGYEQYF.

CDR3 DNA: TGTGCCAGCAGCCCCGACGCAAATAATTCACCCCTCCACTTT. It yields the protein CASSPDANNSPLHF. The V call is TRBV7-8, the J call TRBJ1-6; D call uncertain. This CDR3 spans 14 amino acids. Looked up from germline, CDR1 is SGHVS and CDR2 is FQNEAQ. V was clipped by 5 bases and J by 5 bases, with 10 bases between them. The whole variable domain, filled in from reference TRBV7-8 and TRBJ1-6, reads GAGVSQSPRYKVAKRGQDVALRCDPISGHVSLFWYQQALGQGPEFLTYFQNEAQLDKSGLPSDRFFAERPEGSVSTLKIQRTQQEDSAVYLCASSPDANNSPLHFGNGTRLTVT.

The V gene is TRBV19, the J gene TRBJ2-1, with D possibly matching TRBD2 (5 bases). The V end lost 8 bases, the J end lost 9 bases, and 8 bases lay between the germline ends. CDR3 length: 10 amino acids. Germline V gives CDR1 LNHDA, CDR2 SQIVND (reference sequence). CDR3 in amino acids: CASGRGEQFF. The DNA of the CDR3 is TGTGCCAGTGGCCGGGGTGAGCAGTTCTTC.